The present TCR beta chain was sequenced within a study of T cell responses to AZD1222 COVID-19 vaccine (dated by TCRdb to the early 2020s). About the study as a whole: A total of about 230 trial participants underwent TCR sequencing, of whom about 210 received two doses of AZD1222 and 26 received two doses of the MenACWY control vaccine. Trial participants were enrolled into age subgroups of 18-55, 56-69 and 70-plus years, which contained about 150, 27 and 61 TCR-sequenced participants, respectively.

Sequences KGHDR (CDR1) and SFDVKD (CDR2) are obtained from the germline V gene. The junction shows trimming of 4 bases on V and 2 bases on J, plus 9 bases between the germline ends. The CDR3 numbers 14 residues from cysteine through phenylalanine. Only CDR3 DNA is held: 42 bases, read in frame from base 1. The CDR3 regions of human TCRbeta chains were analyzed by immunosequencing. In the original analysis: Repertoire TCRs were matched against a reference library of SARS-CoV-2-specific TCRs generated with the MIRA antigen-specificity platform. Breadth was defined as the fraction of unique TCRs that were SARS-CoV-2-associated, and depth was defined as the fraction of total T cells that were SARS-CoV-2-associated. Using the MIRA data, each spike-specific TCR was assigned both to the spike region to which the TCR was reactive and to a CD4 or CD8 class. Log10-transformed breadth and depth values were compared by one-way ANOVA with Sidak's multiple comparisons tests. Here the immuneACCESS table is served through TCRdb, limited to in-frame sequences with V and J called. Missing clones are a known gap in these copies; in checked studies unresolved V genes cover under half, and the rest lacks a known reason. The V and J calls and the clone size are those of that table, but D and trimming were determined from the DNA. The table for this sample lists about 150,000 clones; roughly 85% of them were counted only once. Roughly 0.98% of the sample belongs to the ten largest clones.

Notes on this clone: Which antigen it targets is not known. Base qualities are not provided; no much larger clone lies one nucleotide away.

Study-level results and caveats: After two AZD1222 doses, both the breadth and the depth of spike-specific TCRs were significantly higher than at day 0 and than in MenACWY recipients. Most participants were white British and females outnumbered males, and the authors suggested that clonal diversity may have been underestimated. Because no day 14 peak-response samples were available, repertoires were characterized only after the peak T cell response. The vaccine-associated CD4 TCRs covered the entire spike protein, and the dominant responses fell in regions 160-218 and 743-854. The 56-69-year group was small, and its depth increase did not reach significance, likely because of low power. Reportedly, close to half of the unique spike-specific TCRs recognized epitopes lying outside the regions that are mutated in the B.1.351 and B.1.1.7 variants. Conclusions about previously exposed vaccinees are limited because only a handful of AZD1222 recipients were SARS-CoV-2 seropositive at baseline.

The time point label on this specimen signifies: about 28 days (+/-7) after the second vaccine dose. Because spike-specific TCR depth and breadth did not differ between the two schedules, AZD1222 recipients who got a second dose at roughly 4 weeks were pooled with those who got a second dose at roughly 12 weeks. Vaccinee samples came from UK trials COV001 and COV002, including a single-blind randomized controlled phase 2/3 trial of AZD1222 (ChAdOx1 nCoV-19) in healthy adults. For TCRbeta chain sequencing, PBMC samples were collected from trial participants at day 0 and at day 28 after the second dose.

Sequencing was performed on peripheral blood, taken 28 days after the second AZD1222 dose. The chain employs TRBV24-1 and TRBJ2-3; TRBD1 is perhaps the D gene, given 6 matching bases. This receptor was obtained from an adult who received the AZD1222 COVID-19 vaccine. The CDR3 sequence is CATSEGGDTDTQYF. The DNA reads TGTGCCACCAGTGAAGGGGGAGACACAGATACGCAGTATTTT.